In its sample, the clone carrying this T cell receptor beta chain was seen many times. The target antigen is unknown. This specimen belongs to a study of T cells in Graves' hyperthyroidism and ophthalmopathy. Regarding the study as a whole: Peripheral blood also featured most of the thyroid clonotypes expanded above 0.001.

Researchers took RNA transcripts and amplified the TCR beta CDR3 regions from them. First-round RT-PCR of the TCR CDR3 relied on the HTBI primer set. From the multiplex PCR reads, TCRdb called clonotypes with MiXCR, one entry per CDR3 protein. The sample lists hundreds of thousands of distinct CDR3 sequences; roughly 21% were seen once. Germline V gene lookup returns CDR1 LGHDT and CDR2 YNNKEL (reference sequence). This CDR3 contains 15 residues. V was trimmed by 1 base and J by 9 bases, leaving 13 bases between them. Reasons for excluding patients were uncontrolled infection, other autoimmune disease, pregnancy or lactation.

This receptor was obtained from a man aged 40-49 years with Graves' ophthalmopathy. Sequencing was done on a sample of blood. The chain couples TRBV3-1 to TRBJ1-6; possible D gene TRBD1, 6 bases. The CDR3 nucleotides read TGTGCCAGCAGCCAAGGAGGAGGGGGTTCTTCACCCCTCCACTTT. It translates to CASSQGGGGSSPLHF.